This record covers a single T cell receptor beta chain. As yet, its antigen is unknown. This sample includes further DNA sequences coding for the same CDR3. This specimen comes from a study of shared clonotypes between healthy human individuals. Some clones are missing from TCRdb's copy, which holds only in-frame ones; the method was immunoSEQ multiplex PCR. Of some 1,400,000 clones in the sample, roughly 96% are singletons; the top ten hold approximately 1.1%. Regarding the study as a whole: It was expected that sequencing depth would affect clonotype sharing among donors. Lower generation probabilities were found for non-shared clonotypes than for those shared by all four donors.

The CDR3 loop spans 14 amino acids. V dropped 2 bases and J dropped 3; count of bases not matched to a gene: 2. In germline, CDR1 is SGDLS, CDR2 YYNGEE. Sequenced material: naive CD4+ T cells sorted from blood. Subset: CD45RA+ positively selected. The chain employs TRBV9 and TRBJ2-7, with 10 bases that match TRBD2. The sequence was collected from a man aged 30-40 years in good health. The CDR3 region is CASSVASGSYEQYF. The CDR3 DNA sequence: TGTGCCAGCAGCGTGGCTAGCGGGAGCTACGAGCAGTACTTC. The complete variable domain, with remaining parts taken from reference TRBV9 and TRBJ2-7, reads DSGVTQTPKHLITATGQRVTLRCSPRSGDLSVYWYQQSLDQGLQFLIQYYNGEERAKGNILERFSAQQFPDLHSELNLSSLELGDSALYFCASSVASGSYEQYFGPGTRLTVT.